This T cell receptor (beta chain) was recorded in a study of T cell responses to AZD1222 COVID-19 vaccine. This table comes from immunoSEQ multiplex PCR, and its TCRdb copy is limited to in-frame clones, with some not included. There are around 130,000 clones in the sample; about nine tenths occur only once, and 1.5% to 2% lies in the top ten. The CDR3 totals 13 residues. CDR1 GTSNPN and CDR2 SVGIG come from the germline V gene (reference sequence). V lost 0 bases to trimming and J lost 7 bases, with 7 bases between them. This specimen consisted of peripheral blood, obtained 28 days after the second AZD1222 dose. The TCR was taken from an adult who received the AZD1222 COVID-19 vaccine. The genes are TRBV30 and TRBJ1-6; no firm D call. The CDR3 loop reads CAWSVAENSPLHF. The CDR3, as DNA: TGTGCCTGGAGTGTGGCAGAGAATTCACCCCTCCACTTT.